What follows are 7 T cell receptor beta chains derived from one specimen sequenced in a study of blood T cell repertoires in COVID-19. TCRdb's table, derived via immunoSEQ multiplex PCR, lists solely in-frame clones and lacks some. The sample includes 85,000 to 120,000 clones, approximately 78% of them seen just once. Sequencing used peripheral blood. These TCRs come from a man in his 60s with active or convalescent COVID-19.

The genes are TRBV7-9 and TRBJ2-1; perhaps TRBD1 as D (6 bases). The CDR3 length is 15 residues. CDR1 and CDR2 (germline): SEHNR, FQNEAQ (reference sequence). The V gene lost 4 bases and the J gene lost 0 bases, with 10 bases spanning the gap. CDR3 region: CASSWTDFSYNEQFF. The CDR3 nucleotides read TGTGCCAGCAGCTGGACAGACTTCTCCTACAATGAGCAGTTCTTC.

CDR3 in amino acids: CASSQTDIPGELFF. As DNA, the CDR3 is TGTGCCAGCAGCCAAACTGACATACCCGGGGAGCTGTTTTTT. The rearrangement links TRBV2 to TRBJ2-2; D not certain. CDR1 SNHLY and CDR2 FYNNEI come from the germline V gene. This CDR3 spans 14 amino acids. The germline V and J ends were trimmed by 6 bases and 6 bases, with 14 bases remaining between them.

The gene calls are TRBV24-1 and TRBJ1-1; TRBD1 matches at 7 bases. Losses at the gene ends were 2 bases for V and 6 bases for J; bases not matched to a gene: 5. From germline, CDR1 is KGHDR and CDR2 SFDVKD. This CDR3 comprises 14 residues. The CDR3 region is CATSDSPDRSEAFF. The CDR3 region has the DNA TGTGCCACCAGTGATTCGCCGGACAGGTCTGAAGCTTTCTTT.

The J gene is TRBJ2-1, the V gene TRBV24-1, with D tentatively TRBD2 (6 bases). Trimming removed 4 bases from V and 0 bases from J, with 12 bases in between. The CDR3 runs to 16 residues. Germline V gives CDR1 KGHDR, CDR2 SFDVKD. The CDR3 is CATSDLSGGSYNEQFF. CDR3 DNA sequence: TGTGCCACCAGTGACCTTAGCGGAGGCTCCTACAATGAGCAGTTCTTC.

The rearrangement links TRBV4-3 to TRBJ1-1; weak D call: TRBD1 (5 bases). V dropped 1 base and J dropped 3 bases, with 9 bases sitting between them. The CDR3 contains 14 residues. Germline CDR1 is LGHNA and CDR2 is YSLEER. CDR3 in DNA: TGCGCCAGCAGCCAAGTAGAAGGGGACACTGAAGCTTTCTTT. Amino acids: CASSQVEGDTEAFF.

The chain carries TRBV27 and TRBJ2-1; possibly TRBD2 for D (6 bases). V lost 0 bases to trimming and J lost 7 bases, with 16 bases between them. CDR3 size: 16 residues. Germline CDR1 MNHEY, CDR2 SMNVEV (reference sequence). As DNA, the CDR3 is TGTGCCAGCAGTTTATCGGGAATAGCGGTGATGAATGAGCAGTTCTTC. It codes for CASSLSGIAVMNEQFF.

The genes are TRBV2 and TRBJ1-2, with D possibly matching TRBD1 (6 bases). The CDR3 runs to 16 residues. V lost 6 bases, J lost 4 bases, and 21 bases lay in between. From germline, CDR1 is SNHLY and CDR2 FYNNEI. The CDR3 loop reads CASRAAGGRGTYGYTF. CDR3 sequence (DNA): TGTGCCAGCAGGGCTGCGGGGGGCCGAGGGACCTATGGCTACACCTTC.